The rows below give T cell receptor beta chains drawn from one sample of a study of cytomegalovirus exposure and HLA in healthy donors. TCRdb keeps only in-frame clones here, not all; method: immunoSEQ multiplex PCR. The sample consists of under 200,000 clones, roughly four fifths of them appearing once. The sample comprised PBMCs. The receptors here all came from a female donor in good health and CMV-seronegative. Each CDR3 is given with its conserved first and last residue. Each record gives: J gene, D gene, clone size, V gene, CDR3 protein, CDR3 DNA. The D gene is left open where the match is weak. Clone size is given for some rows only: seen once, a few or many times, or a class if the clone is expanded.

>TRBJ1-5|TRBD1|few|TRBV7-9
CASSFGTGDQPQHF
TGTGCCAGCAGCTTCGGGACAGGGGATCAGCCCCAGCATTTT
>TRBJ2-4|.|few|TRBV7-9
CASSYGGAKNIQYF
TGTGCCAGCAGCTACGGTGGAGCCAAAAACATTCAGTACTTC
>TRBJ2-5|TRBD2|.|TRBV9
CASSVGASGRFGETQYF
TGTGCCAGCAGCGTGGGGGCTAGCGGGCGATTCGGGGAGACCCAGTACTTC
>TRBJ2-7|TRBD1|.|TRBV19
CASSRGDRVYHEQYF
TGTGCCAGTAGTAGGGGGGACAGGGTCTATCACGAGCAGTACTTC
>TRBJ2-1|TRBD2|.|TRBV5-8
CARRGRWNEQFF
TGTGCTCGGCGCGGGAGGTGGAATGAGCAGTTCTTC
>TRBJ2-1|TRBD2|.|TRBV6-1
CASRGRGENYDEQFF
TGTGCCAGCAGAGGGCGGGGGGAGAATTACGATGAGCAGTTCTTC
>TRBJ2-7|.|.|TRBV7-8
CASSLIRSSYEQYF
TGTGCCAGCAGCTTAATACGGAGCAGCTACGAGCAGTACTTC
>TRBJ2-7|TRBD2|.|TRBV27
CASSLSTSGGFSYEQYF
TGTGCCAGCAGTTTATCGACCAGCGGGGGGTTCTCCTACGAGCAGTACTTC
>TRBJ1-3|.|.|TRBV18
CASSPPNRAAGNTIYF
TGTGCCAGCTCACCACCGAACAGGGCGGCTGGAAACACCATATATTTT
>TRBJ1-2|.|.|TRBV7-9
CASSPWGVGVGYTF
TGTGCCAGCAGCCCCTGGGGTGTAGGGGTTGGCTACACCTTC
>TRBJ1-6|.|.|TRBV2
CASRYDQGINSPLHF
TGTGCCAGCCGATACGATCAGGGAATCAATTCACCCCTCCACTTT
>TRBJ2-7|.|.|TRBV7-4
CASSYRYEQYF
TGTGCCAGCAGCTACAGATACGAGCAGTACTTC
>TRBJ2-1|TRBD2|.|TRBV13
CASSSKRGVPNEQFF
TGTGCCAGCAGCTCGAAGCGGGGGGTACCCAATGAGCAGTTCTTC
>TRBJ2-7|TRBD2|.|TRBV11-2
CASSLTGGYEQYF
TGTGCCAGCAGCCTAACGGGGGGCTACGAGCAGTACTTC
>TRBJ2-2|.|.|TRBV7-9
CASTYEGNTGELFF
TGTGCCAGCACGTATGAGGGGAACACCGGGGAGCTGTTTTTT
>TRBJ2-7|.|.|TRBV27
CASSPDLNTYEQYF
TGTGCCAGCAGTCCGGACTTAAATACCTACGAGCAGTACTTC
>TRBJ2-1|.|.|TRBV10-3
CAISGKTGHEQFF
TGTGCCATCAGTGGGAAGACAGGACATGAGCAGTTCTTC
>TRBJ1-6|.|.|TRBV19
CATGGRTNSPLHF
TGTGCCACCGGGGGACGGACTAATTCACCCCTCCACTTT
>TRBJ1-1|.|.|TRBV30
CAWSVAGAEAFF
TGTGCCTGGAGTGTTGCGGGGGCCGAAGCTTTCTTT
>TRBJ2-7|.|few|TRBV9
CASSVDSFPYEQYF
TGTGCCAGCAGCGTGGACAGCTTTCCCTACGAGCAGTACTTC
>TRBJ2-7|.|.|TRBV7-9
CASSLAPDRGAQYF
TGTGCCAGCAGCTTAGCCCCGGACAGAGGAGCGCAGTACTTC
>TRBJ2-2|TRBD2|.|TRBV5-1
CASSLAGTSDRNTGELFF
TGCGCCAGCAGCTTGGCCGGGACTAGCGATAGGAACACCGGGGAGCTGTTTTTT
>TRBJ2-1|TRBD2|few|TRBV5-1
CASSLAGTSGGNEQFF
TGCGCCAGCAGCTTGGCAGGGACTAGCGGGGGGAATGAGCAGTTCTTC
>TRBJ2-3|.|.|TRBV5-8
CASSLGTTPRTDTQYF
TGTGCCAGCAGCTTGGGGACTACTCCGCGCACAGATACGCAGTATTTT
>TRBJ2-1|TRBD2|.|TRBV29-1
CSVLLLAGINEQFF
TGCAGCGTCCTTCTACTAGCGGGGATTAATGAGCAGTTCTTC
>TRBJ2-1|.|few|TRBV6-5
CASSYWSGMFYNEQFF
TGTGCCAGCAGTTACTGGAGCGGAATGTTCTACAATGAGCAGTTCTTC